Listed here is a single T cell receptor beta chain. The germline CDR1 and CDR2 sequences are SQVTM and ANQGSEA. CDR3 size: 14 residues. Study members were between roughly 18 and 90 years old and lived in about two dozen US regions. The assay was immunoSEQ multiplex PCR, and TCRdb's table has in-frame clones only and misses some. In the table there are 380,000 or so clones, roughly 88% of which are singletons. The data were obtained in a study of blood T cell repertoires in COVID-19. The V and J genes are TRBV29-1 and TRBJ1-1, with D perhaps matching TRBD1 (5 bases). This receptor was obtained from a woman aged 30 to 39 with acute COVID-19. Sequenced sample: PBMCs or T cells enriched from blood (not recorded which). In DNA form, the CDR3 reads TGCACCACTTTTAATTGGGGGGAGAGCACTGAAGCTTTCTTT. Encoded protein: CTTFNWGESTEAFF.